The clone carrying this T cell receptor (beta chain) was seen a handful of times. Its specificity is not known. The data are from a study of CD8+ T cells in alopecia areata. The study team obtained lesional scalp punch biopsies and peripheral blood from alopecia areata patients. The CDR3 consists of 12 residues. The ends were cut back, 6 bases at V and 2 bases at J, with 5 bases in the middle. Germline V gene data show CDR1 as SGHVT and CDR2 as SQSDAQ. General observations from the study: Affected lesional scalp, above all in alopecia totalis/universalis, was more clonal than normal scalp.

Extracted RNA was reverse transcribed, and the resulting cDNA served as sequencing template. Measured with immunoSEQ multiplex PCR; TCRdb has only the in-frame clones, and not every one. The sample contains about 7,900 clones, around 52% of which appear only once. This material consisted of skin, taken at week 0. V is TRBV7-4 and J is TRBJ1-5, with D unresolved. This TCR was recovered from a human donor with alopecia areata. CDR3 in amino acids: CASRVGNQPQHF. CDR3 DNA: TGTGCCAGCAGGGTTGGCAATCAGCCCCAGCATTTT.